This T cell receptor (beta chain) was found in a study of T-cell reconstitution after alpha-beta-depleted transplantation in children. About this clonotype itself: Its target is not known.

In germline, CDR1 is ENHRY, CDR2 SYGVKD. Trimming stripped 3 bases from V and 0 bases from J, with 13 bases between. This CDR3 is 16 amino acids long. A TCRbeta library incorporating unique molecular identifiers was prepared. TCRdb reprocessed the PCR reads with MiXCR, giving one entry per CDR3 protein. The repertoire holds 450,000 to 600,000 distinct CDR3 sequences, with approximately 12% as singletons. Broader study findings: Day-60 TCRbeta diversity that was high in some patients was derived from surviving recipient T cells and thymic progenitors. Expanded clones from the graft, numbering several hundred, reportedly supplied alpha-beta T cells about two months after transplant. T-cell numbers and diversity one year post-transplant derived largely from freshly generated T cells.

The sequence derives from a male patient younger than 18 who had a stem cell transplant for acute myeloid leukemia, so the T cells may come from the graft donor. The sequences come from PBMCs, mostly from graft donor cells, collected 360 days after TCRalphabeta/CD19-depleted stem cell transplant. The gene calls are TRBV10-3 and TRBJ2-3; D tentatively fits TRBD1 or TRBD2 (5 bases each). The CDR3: CAISDSGTHSTDTQYF. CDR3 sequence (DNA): TGTGCCATCAGTGATTCCGGGACCCATAGCACAGATACGCAGTATTTT.